This T cell receptor beta chain comes out of a study of CD8 T cells in Susac syndrome. Random hexamers served to reverse transcribe roughly 0.45 to 1 ug RNA. Using its own MiXCR run on the immunoSEQ multiplex PCR reads, TCRdb lists one record per CDR3 protein. The table includes about 210,000 distinct CDR3 sequences, about 94% detected once. CDR3 length: 16 amino acids. Trimming removed 3 bases from V and 7 bases from J, with 16 bases in between. Germline CDR1 LGHNA, CDR2 YSLEER. Sequencing was carried out using CD4+ T cells from PBMCs. The TCR comes from a human donor with Susac syndrome. The chain is built from TRBV4-3 and TRBJ1-6, with unresolved D. CDR3 in DNA: TGCGCCAGCAGCCAGTCCGGGTCCCTGAGCAATTCACCCCTCCACTTT. Encoded protein: CASSQSGSLSNSPLHF.